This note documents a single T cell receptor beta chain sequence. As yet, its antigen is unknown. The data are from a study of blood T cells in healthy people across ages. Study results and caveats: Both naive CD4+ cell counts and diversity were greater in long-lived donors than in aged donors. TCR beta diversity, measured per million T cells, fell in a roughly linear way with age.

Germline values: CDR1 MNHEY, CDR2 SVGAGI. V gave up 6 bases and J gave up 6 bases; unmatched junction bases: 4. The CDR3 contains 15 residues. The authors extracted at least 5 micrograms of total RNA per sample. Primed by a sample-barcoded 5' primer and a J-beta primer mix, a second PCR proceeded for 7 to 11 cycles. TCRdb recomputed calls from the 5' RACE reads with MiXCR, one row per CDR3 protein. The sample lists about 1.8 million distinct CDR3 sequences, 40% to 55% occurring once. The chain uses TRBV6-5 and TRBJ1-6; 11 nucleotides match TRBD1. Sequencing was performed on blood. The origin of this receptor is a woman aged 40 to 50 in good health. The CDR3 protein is CASSRGQGGNSPLHF. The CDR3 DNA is TGTGCCAGCAGCAGGGGACAGGGGGGTAATTCACCCCTCCACTTT.